The clone carrying this T cell receptor beta chain was detected many times. Its antigen is still unknown. This specimen comes from a study of CD8 T cells in ankylosing spondylitis. Study-wide results and caveats: Typical of ankylosing spondylitis blood, it appeared, was a TCR beta motif of several highly homologous variants.

The CDR3 spans 16 residues. After removal of 1 base from V and 5 bases from J, the junction contained 7 bases not matched to a gene. CDR1 is SGHRS, CDR2 YFSETQ, per germline. TCRdb reanalysed the 5' RACE reads using MiXCR and keeps one entry per CDR3 protein. The table has more than 150,000 distinct CDR3 sequences, 15% to 20% seen once; the top ten hold roughly 4.5%. The source is a male donor aged 5 to 29 with ankylosing spondylitis or in good health (not recorded which). The chain joins TRBV5-1 to TRBJ2-5; TRBD2 matches 11 bases. The sequencing sample was made of blood, either unsorted or a sorted T cell fraction (not recorded which). The CDR3, as DNA: TGCGCCAGCAGCTTGCTTCCAACTAGCGGGAGTGAGACCCAGTACTTC. Translated: CASSLLPTSGSETQYF.